This entry features one TCR beta chain sequence. Its antigen is as yet unknown. Vbeta (60) and Jbeta (13) primers were used in the PCR. The table came from immunoSEQ multiplex PCR; TCRdb's copy has only in-frame clones and leaves some out. The sample holds about 110,000 clones, 75% to 80% seen once. This record comes from a study of cytomegalovirus exposure and HLA in healthy donors. Study-level findings and limits: The study carried out a later analysis of TCR beta sequences. It associated 15,000 to 20,000 of them with specific HLA alleles at a false discovery rate of 0.05. Sequencing likely caused a cluster of highly shared sequence variants.

Healthy people donating bone marrow made up the donors. Germline lookup yields CDR1 MNHNS and CDR2 SASEGT. This CDR3 has 11 residues. The V end lost 9 bases, the J end lost 3 bases, and 6 bases lay between the germline ends. The TCR comes from a woman in her 30s in good health and CMV-seronegative. Sequencing was performed on PBMCs. The chain combines TRBV6-1 with TRBJ2-1; D unclear. The CDR3 reads CASNNYNEQFF. CDR3 DNA: TGTGCCAGTAACAACTACAATGAGCAGTTCTTC.